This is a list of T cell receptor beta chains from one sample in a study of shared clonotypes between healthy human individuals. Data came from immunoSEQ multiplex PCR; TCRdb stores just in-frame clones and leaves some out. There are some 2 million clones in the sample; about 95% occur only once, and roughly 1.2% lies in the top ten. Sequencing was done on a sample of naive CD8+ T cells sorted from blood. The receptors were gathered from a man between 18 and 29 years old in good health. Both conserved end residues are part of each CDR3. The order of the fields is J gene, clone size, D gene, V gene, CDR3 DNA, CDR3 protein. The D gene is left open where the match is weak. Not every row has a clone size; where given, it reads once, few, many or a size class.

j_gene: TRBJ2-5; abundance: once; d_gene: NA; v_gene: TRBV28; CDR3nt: TGTGCCAGCAGTTTAGGATGGGGAGAGACCCAGTACTTC; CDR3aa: CASSLGWGETQYF
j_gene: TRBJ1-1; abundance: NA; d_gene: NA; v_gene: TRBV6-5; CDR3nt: TGTGCCAGCAGTTACTCGCAAGGGTTCACTGAAGCTTTCTTT; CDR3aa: CASSYSQGFTEAFF
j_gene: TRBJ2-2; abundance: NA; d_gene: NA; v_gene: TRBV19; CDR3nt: TGTGCCAGTAACAACAGGGAGCTCCGGCCCGGGGAGCTGTTTTTT; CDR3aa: CASNNRELRPGELFF
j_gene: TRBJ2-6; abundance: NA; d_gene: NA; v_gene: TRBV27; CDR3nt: TGTGCCAGCAGTTTATTTCGGTCCCCCTCTCTGGGGGCCAACGTCCTGACTTTC; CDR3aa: CASSLFRSPSLGANVLTF
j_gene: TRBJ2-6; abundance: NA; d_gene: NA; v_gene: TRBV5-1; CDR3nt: TGCGCCAGCAGCCCGGGGCCTGGGGCCAACGTCCTGACTTTC; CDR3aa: CASSPGPGANVLTF
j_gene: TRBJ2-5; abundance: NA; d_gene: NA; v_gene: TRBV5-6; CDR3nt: TGTGCCAGCAGCTATGGGGAGACCCAGTACTTC; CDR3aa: CASSYGETQYF
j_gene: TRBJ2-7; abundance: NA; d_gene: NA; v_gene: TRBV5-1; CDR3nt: TGCGCCAGCAGCTTCACGGCAGGCTCCTACGAGCAGTACTTC; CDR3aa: CASSFTAGSYEQYF
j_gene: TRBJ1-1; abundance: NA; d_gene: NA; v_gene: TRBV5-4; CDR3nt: TGTGCCAGCAGCGGGGAACGGGACACTACTGAAGCTTTCTTT; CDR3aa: CASSGERDTTEAFF
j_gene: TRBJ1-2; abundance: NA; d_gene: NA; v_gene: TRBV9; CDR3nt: TGTGCCAGCAGCGTTCTGGGGACCGGGGACTATGGCTACACCTTC; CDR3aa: CASSVLGTGDYGYTF
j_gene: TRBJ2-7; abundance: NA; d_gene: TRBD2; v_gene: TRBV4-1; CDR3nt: TGCGCCAGCAGCCCCGTAGCGGGAGGGCCGGGCGAGCAGTACTTC; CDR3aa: CASSPVAGGPGEQYF
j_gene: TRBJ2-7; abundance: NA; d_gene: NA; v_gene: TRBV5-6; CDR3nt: TGTGCCAGCAGCTTGGTGGTGAACGAGCAGTACTTC; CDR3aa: CASSLVVNEQYF
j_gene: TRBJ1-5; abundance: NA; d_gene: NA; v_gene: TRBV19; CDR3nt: TGTGCCAGTAGTCCCAGGGGCTATAATCAGCCCCAGCATTTT; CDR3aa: CASSPRGYNQPQHF
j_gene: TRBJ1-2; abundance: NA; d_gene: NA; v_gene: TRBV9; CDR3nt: TGTGCCAGCAGCGTATGGGGGGTTCCGCGGCCTACTGGCTACACCTTC; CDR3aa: CASSVWGVPRPTGYTF
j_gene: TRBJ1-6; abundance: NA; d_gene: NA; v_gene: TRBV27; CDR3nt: TGTGCCAGCCAGGCCCGGCTTGGGAATTCACCCCTCCACTTT; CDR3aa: CASQARLGNSPLHF
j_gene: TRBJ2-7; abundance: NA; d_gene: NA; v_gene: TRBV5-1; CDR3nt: TGCGCCAGCAGCGATCCCGGGACTACCAGGGGCGAGCAGTACTTC; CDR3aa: CASSDPGTTRGEQYF
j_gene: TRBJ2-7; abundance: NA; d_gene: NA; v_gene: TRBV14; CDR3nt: TGTGCCAGCAGCCAAGACTCCGGGATGAGGCGGAACGAGCAGTACTTC; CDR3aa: CASSQDSGMRRNEQYF
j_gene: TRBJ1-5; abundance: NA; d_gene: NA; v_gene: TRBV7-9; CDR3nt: TGTGCCAGCAGCTTAGCCCCGGATAGCAATCAGCCCCAGCATTTT; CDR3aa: CASSLAPDSNQPQHF
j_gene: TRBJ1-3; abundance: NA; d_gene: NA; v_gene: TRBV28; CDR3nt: TGTGCCAGCAGTTTGGTCGCGAACCCCTTCTCTGGAAACACCATATATTTT; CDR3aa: CASSLVANPFSGNTIYF
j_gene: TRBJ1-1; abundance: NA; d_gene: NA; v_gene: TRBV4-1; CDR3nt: TGCGCCAGCAGCCAAGAAAACTTACAGGGTTCGGCTTTCTTT; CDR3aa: CASSQENLQGSAFF
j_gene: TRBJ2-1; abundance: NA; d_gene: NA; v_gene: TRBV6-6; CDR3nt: TGTGCCAGCAGTTACACCGATCAGGATGAGCAGTTCTTC; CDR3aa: CASSYTDQDEQFF
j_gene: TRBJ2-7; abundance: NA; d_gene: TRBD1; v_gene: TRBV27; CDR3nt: TGTGCCAGCAGTTCCAAGGACAGGGCCCCCTACGAGCAGTACTTC; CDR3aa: CASSSKDRAPYEQYF
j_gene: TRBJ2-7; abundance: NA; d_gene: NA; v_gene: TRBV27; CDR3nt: TGTGCCAGCAGGACAGGAGATACCTACGAGCAGTACTTC; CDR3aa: CASRTGDTYEQYF
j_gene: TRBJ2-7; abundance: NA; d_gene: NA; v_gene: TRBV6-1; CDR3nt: TGTGCCAGCAGTGAAGTTGCCAGCTACGAGCAGTACTTC; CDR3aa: CASSEVASYEQYF
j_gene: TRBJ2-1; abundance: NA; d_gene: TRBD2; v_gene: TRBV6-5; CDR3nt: TGTGCCAGCAGCCAGACTAGCGGGACCTACAATGAGCAGTTCTTC; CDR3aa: CASSQTSGTYNEQFF
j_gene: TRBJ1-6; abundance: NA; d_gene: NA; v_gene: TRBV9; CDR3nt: TGTGCCAGCAGCGTCGGGCTTACGGACAATAATTCACCCCTCCACTTT; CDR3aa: CASSVGLTDNNSPLHF
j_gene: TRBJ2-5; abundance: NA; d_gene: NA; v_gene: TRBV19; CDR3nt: TGTGCCAGTAGTGAAGGGATAAGGGAGAGGGAGACCCAGTACTTC; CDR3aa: CASSEGIRERETQYF
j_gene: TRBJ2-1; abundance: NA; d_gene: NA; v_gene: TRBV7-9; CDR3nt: TGTGCCAGCAGCTCGACCGGGACCCCCGCCTCCAATGAGCAGTTCTTC; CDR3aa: CASSSTGTPASNEQFF
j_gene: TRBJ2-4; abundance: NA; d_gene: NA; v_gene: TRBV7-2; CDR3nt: TGTGCCAGCAGCTTAGTTGGGGGCGCCGACATTCAGTACTTC; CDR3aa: CASSLVGGADIQYF
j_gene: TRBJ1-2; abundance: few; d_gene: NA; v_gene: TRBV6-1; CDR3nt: TGTGCCAGCAGACAGGGAGGCTATGGCTACACCTTC; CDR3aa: CASRQGGYGYTF
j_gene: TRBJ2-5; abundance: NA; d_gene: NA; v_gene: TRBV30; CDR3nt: TGTGCCTGGAGTGGTGGCTCGGAGACCCAGTACTTC; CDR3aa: CAWSGGSETQYF
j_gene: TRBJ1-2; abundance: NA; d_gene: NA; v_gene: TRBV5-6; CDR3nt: TGTGCCAGCAGCCTTGACTCTAACTATGGCTACACCTTC; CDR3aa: CASSLDSNYGYTF
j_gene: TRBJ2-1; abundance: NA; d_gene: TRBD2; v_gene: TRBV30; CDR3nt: TGTGCCTTTTCCCAGCGGGAGAAGCATGAGCAGTTCTTC; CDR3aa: CAFSQREKHEQFF
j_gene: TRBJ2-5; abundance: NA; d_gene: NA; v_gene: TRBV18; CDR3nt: TGTGCCAGCTCACCTGGCGACGAAGGCCAAGAGACCCAGTACTTC; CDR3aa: CASSPGDEGQETQYF
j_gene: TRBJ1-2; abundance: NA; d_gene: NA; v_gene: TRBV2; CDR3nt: TGTGCCAGCAGTGAAGGGTTCCCAGGCCTCAAGGGCTACACCTTC; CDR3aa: CASSEGFPGLKGYTF
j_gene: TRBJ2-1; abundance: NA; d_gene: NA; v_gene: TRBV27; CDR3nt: TGTGCCAGCAGTTTATCCGGGAGTTCCTACAATGAGCAGTTCTTC; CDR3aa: CASSLSGSSYNEQFF
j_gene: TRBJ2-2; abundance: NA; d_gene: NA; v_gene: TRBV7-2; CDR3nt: TGTGCCAGCAGCCCGACTAATTCCGGGGAGCTGTTTTTT; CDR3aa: CASSPTNSGELFF
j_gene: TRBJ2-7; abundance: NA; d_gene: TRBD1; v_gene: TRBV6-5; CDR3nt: TGTGCCAGCGGAGACATCGGACAGGGGACCTACGAGCAGTACTTC; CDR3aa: CASGDIGQGTYEQYF
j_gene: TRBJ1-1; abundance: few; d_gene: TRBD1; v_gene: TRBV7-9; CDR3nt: TGTGCCAGCAGCTTAGCCGGGACAGAGAACACTGAAGCTTTCTTT; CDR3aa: CASSLAGTENTEAFF
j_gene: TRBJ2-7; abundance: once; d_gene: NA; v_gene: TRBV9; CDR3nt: TGTGCCAGCAGCGTAGAAGCCCCAAACAGCGAGCAGTACTTC; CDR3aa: CASSVEAPNSEQYF
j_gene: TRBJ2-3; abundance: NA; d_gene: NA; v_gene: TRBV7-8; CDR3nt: TGTGCCAGCAGGGGAGAAATACCCCCAGATACGCAGTATTTT; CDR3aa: CASRGEIPPDTQYF